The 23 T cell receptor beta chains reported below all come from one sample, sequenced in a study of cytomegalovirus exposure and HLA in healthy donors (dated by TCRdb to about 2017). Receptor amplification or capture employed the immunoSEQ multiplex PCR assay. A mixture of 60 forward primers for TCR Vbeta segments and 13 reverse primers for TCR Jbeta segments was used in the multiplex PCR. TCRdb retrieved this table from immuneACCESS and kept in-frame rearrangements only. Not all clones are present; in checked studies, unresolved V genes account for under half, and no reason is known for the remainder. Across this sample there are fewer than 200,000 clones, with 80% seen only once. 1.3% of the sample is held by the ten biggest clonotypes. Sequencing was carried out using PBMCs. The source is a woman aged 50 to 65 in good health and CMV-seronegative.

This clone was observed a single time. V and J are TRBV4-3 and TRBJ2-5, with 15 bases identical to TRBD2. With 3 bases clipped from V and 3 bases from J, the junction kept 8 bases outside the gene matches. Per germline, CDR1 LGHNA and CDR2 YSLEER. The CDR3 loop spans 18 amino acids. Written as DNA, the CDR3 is TGCGCCAGCAGCCATAGGACTAGCGGGAGGGCGGGTGAAGAGACCCAGTACTTC. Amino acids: CASSHRTSGRAGEETQYF.

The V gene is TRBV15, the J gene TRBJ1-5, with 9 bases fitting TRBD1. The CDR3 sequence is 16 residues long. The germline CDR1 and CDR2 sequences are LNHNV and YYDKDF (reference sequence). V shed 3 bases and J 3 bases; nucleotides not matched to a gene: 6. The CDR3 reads CATSRGGQGPNQPQHF. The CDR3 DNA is TGTGCCACCAGCAGGGGGGGACAGGGTCCCAATCAGCCCCAGCATTTT.

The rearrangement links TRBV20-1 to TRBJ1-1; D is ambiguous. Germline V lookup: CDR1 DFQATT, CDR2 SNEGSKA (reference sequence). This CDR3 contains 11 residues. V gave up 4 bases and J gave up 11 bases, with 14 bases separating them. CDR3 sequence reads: CSAILAPGAFF. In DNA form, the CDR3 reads TGCAGTGCTATTTTGGCCCCCGGGGCTTTCTTT.

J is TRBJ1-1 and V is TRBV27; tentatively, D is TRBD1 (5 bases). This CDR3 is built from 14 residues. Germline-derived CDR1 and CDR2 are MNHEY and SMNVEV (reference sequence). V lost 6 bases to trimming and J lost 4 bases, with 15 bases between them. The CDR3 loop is CASSLLRQSTEAFF. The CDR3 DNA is TGTGCCAGCAGCCTCCTTCGACAGAGCACTGAAGCTTTCTTT.

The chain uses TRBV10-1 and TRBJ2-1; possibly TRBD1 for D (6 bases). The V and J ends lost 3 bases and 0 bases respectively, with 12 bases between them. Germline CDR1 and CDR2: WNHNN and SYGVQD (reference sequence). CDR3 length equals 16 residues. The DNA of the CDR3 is TGCGCCAGCAGTGATATGGACAGCGGCTCCTACAATGAGCAGTTCTTC. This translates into CASSDMDSGSYNEQFF.

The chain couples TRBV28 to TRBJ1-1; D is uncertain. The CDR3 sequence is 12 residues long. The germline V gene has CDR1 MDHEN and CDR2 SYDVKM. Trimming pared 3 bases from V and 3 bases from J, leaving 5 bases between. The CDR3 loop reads CASSFGDTEAFF. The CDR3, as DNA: TGTGCCAGCAGTTTCGGAGACACTGAAGCTTTCTTT.

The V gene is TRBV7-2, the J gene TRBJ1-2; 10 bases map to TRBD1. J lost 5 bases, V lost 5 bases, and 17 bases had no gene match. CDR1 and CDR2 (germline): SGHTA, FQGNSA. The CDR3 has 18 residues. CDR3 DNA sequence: TGTGCCAGCAGCCCCATTTCCGGGACAGGGGACATTTTTTATGGCTACACCTTC. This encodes CASSPISGTGDIFYGYTF. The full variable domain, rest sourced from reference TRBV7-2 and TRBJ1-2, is GAGVSQSPSNKVTEKGKDVELRCDPISGHTALYWYRQSLGQGLEFLIYFQGNSAPDKSGLPSDRFSAERTGGSVSTLTIQRTQQEDSAVYLCASSPISGTGDIFYGYTFGSGTRLTVV.

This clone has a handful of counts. The CDR3, as DNA: TGTGCCAGCAGTTTTGACAGCTCCCTCTCTGGGGCCAACGTCCTGACTTTC. Translating gives CASSFDSSLSGANVLTF. The rearrangement joins TRBV27 to TRBJ2-6; D may be TRBD1 (5 bases). This CDR3 has 17 amino acids. Trimming took off 3 bases at V and 0 bases at J, with 12 bases between the two ends. Germline CDR1 and CDR2: MNHEY and SMNVEV (reference sequence).

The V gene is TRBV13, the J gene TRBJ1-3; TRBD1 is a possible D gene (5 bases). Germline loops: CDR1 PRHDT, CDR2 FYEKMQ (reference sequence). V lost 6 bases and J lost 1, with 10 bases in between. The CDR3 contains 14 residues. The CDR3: CASRAGRSGNTIYF. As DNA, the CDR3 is TGTGCCAGCAGGGCAGGGCGTTCTGGAAACACCATATATTTT.

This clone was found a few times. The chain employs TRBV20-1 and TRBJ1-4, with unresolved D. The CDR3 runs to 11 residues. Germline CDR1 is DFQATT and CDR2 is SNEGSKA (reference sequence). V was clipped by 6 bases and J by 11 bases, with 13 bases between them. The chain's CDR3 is CSARQADKLFF. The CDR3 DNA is TGCAGTGCGAGACAAGCGGATAAACTGTTTTTT.

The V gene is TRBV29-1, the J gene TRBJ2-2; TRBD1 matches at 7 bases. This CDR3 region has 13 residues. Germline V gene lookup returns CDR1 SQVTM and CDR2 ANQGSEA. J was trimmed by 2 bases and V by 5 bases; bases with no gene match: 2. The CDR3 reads CSVRDRNTGELFF. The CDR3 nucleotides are TGCAGCGTTAGGGACAGAAACACCGGGGAGCTGTTTTTT.

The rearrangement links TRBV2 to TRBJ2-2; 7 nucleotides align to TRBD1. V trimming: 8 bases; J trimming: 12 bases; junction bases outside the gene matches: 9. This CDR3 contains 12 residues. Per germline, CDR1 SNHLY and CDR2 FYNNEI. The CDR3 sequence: CASQRTGAKLFF. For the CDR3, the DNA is TGTGCCAGCCAGAGAACAGGGGCGAAGCTGTTTTTT.

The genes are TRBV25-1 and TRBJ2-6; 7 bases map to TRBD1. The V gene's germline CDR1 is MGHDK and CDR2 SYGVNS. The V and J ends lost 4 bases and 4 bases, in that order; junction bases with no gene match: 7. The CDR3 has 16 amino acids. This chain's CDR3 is CASSVTGTAGANVLTF. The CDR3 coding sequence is TGTGCCAGCAGTGTTACCGGGACAGCAGGGGCCAACGTCCTGACTTTC.

The DNA of the CDR3 is TGTGCCACCAGCAGAGATCCGACAGGCCAAGAGACCCAGTACTTC. Translated: CATSRDPTGQETQYF. V and J are TRBV15 and TRBJ2-5; D is perhaps TRBD1 (6 bases). This CDR3 comprises 15 residues. Looked up from germline, CDR1 is LNHNV and CDR2 is YYDKDF (reference sequence). The V gene lost 0 bases and the J gene lost 1 base, with 9 bases spanning the gap.

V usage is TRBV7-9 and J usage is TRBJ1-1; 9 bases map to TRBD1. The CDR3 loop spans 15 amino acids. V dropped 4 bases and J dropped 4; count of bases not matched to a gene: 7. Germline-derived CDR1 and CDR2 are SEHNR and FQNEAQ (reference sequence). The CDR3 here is CASSSQGAIPTEAFF. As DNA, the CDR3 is TGTGCCAGCAGCTCACAGGGGGCAATCCCCACTGAAGCTTTCTTT.

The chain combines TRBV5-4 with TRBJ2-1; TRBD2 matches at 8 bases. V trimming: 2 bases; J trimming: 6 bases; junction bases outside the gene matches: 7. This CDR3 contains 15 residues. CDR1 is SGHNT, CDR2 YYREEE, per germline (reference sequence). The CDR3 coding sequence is TGTGCCAGCAGCTTTAGGGTAGCGGGATCCAATGAGCAGTTCTTC. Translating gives CASSFRVAGSNEQFF. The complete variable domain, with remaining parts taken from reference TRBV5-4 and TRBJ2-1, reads ETGVTQSPTHLIKTRGQQVTLRCSSQSGHNTVSWYQQALGQGPQFIFQYYREEENGRGNFPPRFSGLQFPNYSSELNVNALELDDSALYLCASSFRVAGSNEQFFGPGTRLTVL.

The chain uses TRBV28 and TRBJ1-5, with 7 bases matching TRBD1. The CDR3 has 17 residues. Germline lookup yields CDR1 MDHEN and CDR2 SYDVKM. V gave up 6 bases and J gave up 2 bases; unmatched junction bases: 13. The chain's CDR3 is CASRPYRGRGGNQPQHF. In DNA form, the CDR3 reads TGTGCCAGCAGACCGTATAGGGGGCGCGGGGGCAATCAGCCCCAGCATTTT.

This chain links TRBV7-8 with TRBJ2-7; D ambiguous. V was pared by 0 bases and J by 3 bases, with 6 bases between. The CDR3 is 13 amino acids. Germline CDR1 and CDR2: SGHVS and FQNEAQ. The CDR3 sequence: CASSLAGSYEQYF. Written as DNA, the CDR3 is TGTGCCAGCAGCTTAGCTGGCAGCTACGAGCAGTACTTC.

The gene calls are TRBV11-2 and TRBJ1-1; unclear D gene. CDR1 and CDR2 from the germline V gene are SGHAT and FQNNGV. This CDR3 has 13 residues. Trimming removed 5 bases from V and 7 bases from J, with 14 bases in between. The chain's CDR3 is CASSPAGGSEAFF. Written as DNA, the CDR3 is TGTGCCAGCAGCCCGGCGGGAGGGAGTGAAGCTTTCTTT.

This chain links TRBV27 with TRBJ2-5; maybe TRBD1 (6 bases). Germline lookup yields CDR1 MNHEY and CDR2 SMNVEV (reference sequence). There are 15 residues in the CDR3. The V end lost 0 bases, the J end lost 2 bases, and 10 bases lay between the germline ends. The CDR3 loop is CASSLSPGEQETQYF. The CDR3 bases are TGTGCCAGCAGTTTATCACCAGGGGAACAAGAGACCCAGTACTTC.

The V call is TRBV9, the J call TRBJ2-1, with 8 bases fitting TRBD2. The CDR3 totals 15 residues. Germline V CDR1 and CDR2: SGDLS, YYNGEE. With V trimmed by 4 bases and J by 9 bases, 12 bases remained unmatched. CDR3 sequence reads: CASSLGGSGVGEQFF. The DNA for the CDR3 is TGTGCCAGCAGCCTCGGGGGTAGCGGGGTGGGTGAGCAGTTCTTC.

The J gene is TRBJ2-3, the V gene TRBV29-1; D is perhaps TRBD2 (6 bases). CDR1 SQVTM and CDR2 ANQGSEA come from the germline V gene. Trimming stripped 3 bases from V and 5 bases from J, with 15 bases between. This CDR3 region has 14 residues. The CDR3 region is CSVETPGLQDTQYF. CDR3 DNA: TGCAGCGTTGAGACGCCGGGACTTCAAGATACGCAGTATTTT.

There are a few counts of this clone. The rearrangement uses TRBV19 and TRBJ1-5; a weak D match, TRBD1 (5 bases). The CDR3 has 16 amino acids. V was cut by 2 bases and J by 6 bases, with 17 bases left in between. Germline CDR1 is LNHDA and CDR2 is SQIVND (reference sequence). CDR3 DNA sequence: TGTGCCAGTAGTATACAAGGGGATTCGTATTTTCAGCCCCAGCATTTT. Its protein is CASSIQGDSYFQPQHF.